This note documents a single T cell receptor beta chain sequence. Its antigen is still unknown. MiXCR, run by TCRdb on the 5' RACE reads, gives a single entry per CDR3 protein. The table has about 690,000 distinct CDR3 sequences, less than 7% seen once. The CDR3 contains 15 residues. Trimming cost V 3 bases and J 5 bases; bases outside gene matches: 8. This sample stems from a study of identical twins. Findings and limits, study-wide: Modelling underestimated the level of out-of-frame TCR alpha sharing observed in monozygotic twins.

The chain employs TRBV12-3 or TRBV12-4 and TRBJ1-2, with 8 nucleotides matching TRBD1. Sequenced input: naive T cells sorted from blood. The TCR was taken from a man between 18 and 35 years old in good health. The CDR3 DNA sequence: TGTGCCAGCAGTTTTTTCGGACAGGGAGAATATGGCTACACCTTC. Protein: CASSFFGQGEYGYTF.